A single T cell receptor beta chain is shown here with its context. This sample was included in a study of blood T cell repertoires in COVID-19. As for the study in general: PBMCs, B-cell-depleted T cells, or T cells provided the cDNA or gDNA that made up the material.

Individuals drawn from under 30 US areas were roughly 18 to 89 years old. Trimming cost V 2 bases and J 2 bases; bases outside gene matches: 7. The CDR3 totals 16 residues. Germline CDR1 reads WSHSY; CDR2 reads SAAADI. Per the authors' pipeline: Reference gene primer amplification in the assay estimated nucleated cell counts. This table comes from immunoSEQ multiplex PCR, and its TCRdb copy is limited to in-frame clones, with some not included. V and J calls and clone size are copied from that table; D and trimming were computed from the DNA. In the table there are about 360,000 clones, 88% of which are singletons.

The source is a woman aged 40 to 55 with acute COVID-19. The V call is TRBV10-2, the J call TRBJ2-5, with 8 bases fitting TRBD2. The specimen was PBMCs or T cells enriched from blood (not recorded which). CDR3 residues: CASSEAPGLDQETQYF. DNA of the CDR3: TGCGCCAGCAGTGAGGCCCCGGGACTAGATCAAGAGACCCAGTACTTC.